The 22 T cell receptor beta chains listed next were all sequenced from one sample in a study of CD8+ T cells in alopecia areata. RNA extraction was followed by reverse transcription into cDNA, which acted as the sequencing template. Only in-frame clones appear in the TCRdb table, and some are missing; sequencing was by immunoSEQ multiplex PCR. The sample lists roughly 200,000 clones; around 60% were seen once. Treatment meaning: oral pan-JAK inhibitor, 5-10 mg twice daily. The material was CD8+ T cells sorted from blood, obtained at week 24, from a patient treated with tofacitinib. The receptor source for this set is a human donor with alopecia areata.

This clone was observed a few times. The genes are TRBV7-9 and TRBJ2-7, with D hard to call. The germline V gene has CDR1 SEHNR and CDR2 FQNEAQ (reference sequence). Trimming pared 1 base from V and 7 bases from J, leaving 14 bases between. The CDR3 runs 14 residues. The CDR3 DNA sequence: TGTGCCAGCAGCTTAGAAGACCCCGCTGAGGAGCAGTACTTC. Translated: CASSLEDPAEEQYF.

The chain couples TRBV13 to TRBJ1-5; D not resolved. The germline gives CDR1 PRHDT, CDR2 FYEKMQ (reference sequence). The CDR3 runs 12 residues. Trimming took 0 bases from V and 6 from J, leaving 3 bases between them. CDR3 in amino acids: CASSLGSQPQHF. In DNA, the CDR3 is TGTGCCAGCAGCTTAGGTAGTCAGCCCCAGCATTTT.

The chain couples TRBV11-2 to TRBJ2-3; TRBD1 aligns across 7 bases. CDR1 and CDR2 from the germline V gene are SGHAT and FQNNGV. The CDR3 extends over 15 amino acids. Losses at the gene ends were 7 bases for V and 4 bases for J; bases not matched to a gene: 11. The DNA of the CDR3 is TGTGCCAGCACCCCTGCAAACAGGGGACCAGATACGCAGTATTTT. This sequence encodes CASTPANRGPDTQYF.

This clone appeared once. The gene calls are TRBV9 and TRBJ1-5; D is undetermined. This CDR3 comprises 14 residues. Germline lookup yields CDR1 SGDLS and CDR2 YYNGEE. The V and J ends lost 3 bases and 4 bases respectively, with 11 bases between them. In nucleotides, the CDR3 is TGTGCCAGCAGCGAGGGAGGCAGGAATCAGCCCCAGCATTTT. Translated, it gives CASSEGGRNQPQHF.

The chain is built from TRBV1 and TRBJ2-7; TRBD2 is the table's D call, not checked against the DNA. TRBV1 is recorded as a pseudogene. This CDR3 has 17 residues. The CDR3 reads CTSSQVLAGGAPYEQYF. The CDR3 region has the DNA TGCACCAGCAGCCAAGTCTTGGCGGGGGGGGCCCCCTACGAGCAGTACTTC.

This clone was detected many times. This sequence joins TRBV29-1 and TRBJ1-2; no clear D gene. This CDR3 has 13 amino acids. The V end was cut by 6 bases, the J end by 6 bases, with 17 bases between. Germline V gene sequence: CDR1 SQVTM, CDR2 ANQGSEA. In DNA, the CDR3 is TGCAGCGTCGCGAGATCGGACGAAGATGGCTACACCTTC. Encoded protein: CSVARSDEDGYTF.

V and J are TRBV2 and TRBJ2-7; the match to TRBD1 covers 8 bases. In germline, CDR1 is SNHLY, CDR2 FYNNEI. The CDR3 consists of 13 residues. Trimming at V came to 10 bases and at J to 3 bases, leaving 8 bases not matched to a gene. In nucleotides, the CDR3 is TGTGCCACCGAAGGACAGGGCGACTACGAGCAGTACTTC. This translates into CATEGQGDYEQYF. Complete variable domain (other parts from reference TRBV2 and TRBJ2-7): EPEVTQTPSHQVTQMGQEVILRCVPISNHLYFYWYRQILGQKVEFLVSFYNNEISEKSEIFDDQFSVERPDGSNFTLKIRSTKLEDSAMYFCATEGQGDYEQYFGPGTRLTVT.

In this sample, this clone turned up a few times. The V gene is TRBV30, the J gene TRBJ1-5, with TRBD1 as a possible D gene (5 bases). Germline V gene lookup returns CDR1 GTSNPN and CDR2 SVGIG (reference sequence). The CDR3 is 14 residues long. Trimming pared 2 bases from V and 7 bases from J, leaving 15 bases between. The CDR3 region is CAWSLRGGGQPQHF. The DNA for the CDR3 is TGTGCCTGGAGTCTCCGTGGGGGTGGACAGCCCCAGCATTTT.

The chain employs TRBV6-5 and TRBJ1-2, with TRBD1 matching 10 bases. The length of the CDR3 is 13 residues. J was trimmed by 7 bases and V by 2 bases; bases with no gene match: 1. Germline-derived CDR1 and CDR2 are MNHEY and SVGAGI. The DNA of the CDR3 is TGTGCCAGCAGTTACGGGACAGGGGCTGGCTACACCTTC. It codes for CASSYGTGAGYTF.

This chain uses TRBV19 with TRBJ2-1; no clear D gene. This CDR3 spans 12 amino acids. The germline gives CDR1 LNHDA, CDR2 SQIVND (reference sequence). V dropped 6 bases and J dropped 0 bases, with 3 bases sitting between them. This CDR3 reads CASRSSYNEQFF. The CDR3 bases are TGTGCCAGTAGAAGCTCCTACAATGAGCAGTTCTTC.

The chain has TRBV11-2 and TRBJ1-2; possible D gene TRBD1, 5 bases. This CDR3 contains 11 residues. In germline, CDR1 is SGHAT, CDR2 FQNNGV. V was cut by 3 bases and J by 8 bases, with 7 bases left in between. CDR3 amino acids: CASSLTAGYTF. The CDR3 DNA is TGTGCCAGCAGCTTGACAGCGGGCTACACCTTC. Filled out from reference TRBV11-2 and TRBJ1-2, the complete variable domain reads EAGVAQSPRYKIIEKRQSVAFWCNPISGHATLYWYQQILGQGPKLLIQFQNNGVVDDSQLPKDRFSAERLKGVDSTLKIQPAKLEDSAVYLCASSLTAGYTFGSGTRLTVV.

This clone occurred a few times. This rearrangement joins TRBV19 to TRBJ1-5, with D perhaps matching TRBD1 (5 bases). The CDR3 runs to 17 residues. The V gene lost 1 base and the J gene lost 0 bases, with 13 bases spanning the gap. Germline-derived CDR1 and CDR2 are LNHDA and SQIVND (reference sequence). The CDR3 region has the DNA TGTGCCAGTAGTATAGCGTGGGACGGAATTAGCAATCAGCCCCAGCATTTT. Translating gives CASSIAWDGISNQPQHF.

The DNA for the CDR3 is TGTGCCAGCAGCTACGGGAAGAACACTGAAGCTTTCTTT. This translates into CASSYGKNTEAFF. This chain connects TRBV7-6 to TRBJ1-1; D gene uncertain. With 4 bases removed from V and 1 base from J, the gap between germline ends came to 7 bases. Germline CDR1 reads SGHVS; CDR2 reads FNYEAQ. The CDR3 loop spans 13 amino acids. The full variable domain, in which reference TRBV7-6 and TRBJ1-1 provide the parts outside the CDR3, is GAGVSQSPRYKVTKRGQDVALRCDPISGHVSLYWYRQALGQGPEFLTYFNYEAQQDKSGLPNDRFSAERPEGSISTLTIQRTEQRDSAMYRCASSYGKNTEAFFGQGTRLTVV.

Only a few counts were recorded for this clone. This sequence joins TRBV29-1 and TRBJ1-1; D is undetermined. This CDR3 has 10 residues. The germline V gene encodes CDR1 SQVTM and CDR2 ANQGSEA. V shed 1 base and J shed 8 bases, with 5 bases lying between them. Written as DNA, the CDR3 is TGCAGCGTTGAAGTTCGGGAAGCTTTCTTT. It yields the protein CSVEVREAFF. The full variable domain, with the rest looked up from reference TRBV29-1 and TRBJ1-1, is SAVISQKPSRDICQRGTSLTIQCQVDSQVTMMFWYRQQPGQSLTLIATANQGSEATYESGFVIDKFPISRPNLTFSTLTVSNMSPEDSSIYLCSVEVREAFFGQGTRLTVV.

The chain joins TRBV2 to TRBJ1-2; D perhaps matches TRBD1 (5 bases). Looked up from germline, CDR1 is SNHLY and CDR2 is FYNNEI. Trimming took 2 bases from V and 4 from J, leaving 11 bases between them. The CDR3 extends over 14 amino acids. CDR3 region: CASSEILGLYGYTF. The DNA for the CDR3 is TGTGCCAGCAGTGAAATCTTGGGACTCTATGGCTACACCTTC. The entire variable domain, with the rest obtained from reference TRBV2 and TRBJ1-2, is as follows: EPEVTQTPSHQVTQMGQEVILRCVPISNHLYFYWYRQILGQKVEFLVSFYNNEISEKSEIFDDQFSVERPDGSNFTLKIRSTKLEDSAMYFCASSEILGLYGYTFGSGTRLTVV.

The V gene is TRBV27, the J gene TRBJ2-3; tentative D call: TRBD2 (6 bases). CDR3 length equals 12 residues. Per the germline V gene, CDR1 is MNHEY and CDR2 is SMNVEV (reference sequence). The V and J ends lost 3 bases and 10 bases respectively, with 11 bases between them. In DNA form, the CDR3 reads TGTGCCAGCAGTTTTGGGGGGTTGGCGCAGTATTTT. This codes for CASSFGGLAQYF.

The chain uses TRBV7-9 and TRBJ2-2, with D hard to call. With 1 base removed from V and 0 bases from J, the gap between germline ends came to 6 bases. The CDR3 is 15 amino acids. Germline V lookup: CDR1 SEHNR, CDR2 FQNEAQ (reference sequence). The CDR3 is CASSLGDANTGELFF. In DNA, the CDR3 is TGTGCCAGCAGCTTAGGCGACGCGAACACCGGGGAGCTGTTTTTT.

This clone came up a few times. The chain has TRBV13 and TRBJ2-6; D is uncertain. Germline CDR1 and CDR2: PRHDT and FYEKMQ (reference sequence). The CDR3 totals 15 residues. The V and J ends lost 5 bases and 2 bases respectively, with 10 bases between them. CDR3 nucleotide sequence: TGTGCCAGCAGCCTCGGTTTACCTGGGGCCAACGTCCTGACTTTC. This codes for CASSLGLPGANVLTF. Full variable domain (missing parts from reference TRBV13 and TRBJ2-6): AAGVIQSPRHLIKEKRETATLKCYPIPRHDTVYWYQQGPGQDPQFLISFYEKMQSDKGSIPDRFSAQQFSDYHSELNMSSLELGDSALYFCASSLGLPGANVLTFGAGSRLTVL.

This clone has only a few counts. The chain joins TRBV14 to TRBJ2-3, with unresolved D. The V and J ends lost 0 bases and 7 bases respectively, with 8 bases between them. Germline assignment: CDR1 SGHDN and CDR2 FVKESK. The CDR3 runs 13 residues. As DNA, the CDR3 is TGTGCCAGCAGCCAAGAGGGCAGCCATACGCAGTATTTT. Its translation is CASSQEGSHTQYF.

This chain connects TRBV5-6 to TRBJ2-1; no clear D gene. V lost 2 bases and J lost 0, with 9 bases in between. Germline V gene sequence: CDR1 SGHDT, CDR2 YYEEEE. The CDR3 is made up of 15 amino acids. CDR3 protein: CASSFGQSSYNEQFF. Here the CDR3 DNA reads TGTGCCAGCAGCTTTGGCCAGAGCTCCTACAATGAGCAGTTCTTC.

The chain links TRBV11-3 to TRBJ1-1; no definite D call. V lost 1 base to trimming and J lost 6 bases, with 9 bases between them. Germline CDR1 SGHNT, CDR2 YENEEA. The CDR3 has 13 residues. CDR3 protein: CASSLGAGSEAFF. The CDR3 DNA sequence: TGTGCCAGCAGCTTAGGGGCAGGTTCTGAAGCTTTCTTT.

The CDR3 spells CASSVSRVAGELFF. CDR3 nucleotides: TGCGCCAGCAGTGTAAGCAGGGTAGCCGGGGAGCTGTTTTTT. The chain links TRBV10-1 to TRBJ2-2, with D possibly TRBD1 on 5 matching bases. The CDR3 runs to 14 residues. V was pared by 4 bases and J by 6 bases, with 12 bases between. CDR1 is WNHNN and CDR2 is SYGVQD in the germline V gene (reference sequence).